The entry that follows covers one TCR beta chain sequence. Its antigen is unidentified. The authors reverse transcribed about 0.45 to 1 ug RNA with random hexamers. With immunoSEQ multiplex PCR, TCR beta CDR3 was amplified across 54 Vbeta and 13 Jbeta. TCRdb redid the calling of the immunoSEQ multiplex PCR reads with MiXCR, one entry per CDR3 protein. The table records 100,000 or so distinct CDR3 sequences, roughly 96% of them present only once. The sample belongs to a study of CD8 T cells in Susac syndrome. General study points: In total CD8+ repertoires, sixteen Susac-specific public clones were detected, and CD8+ TEMRA repertoires contained roughly five.

Germline V lookup: CDR1 MNHEY, CDR2 SMNVEV (reference sequence). Trimming shortened V by 6 bases and J by 8 bases, and 14 bases separated the two germline ends. The length of the CDR3 is 13 residues. Purification of the CD8+ and CD4+ T cells relied on negative isolation, and TEMRA cells underwent FACS enrichment. The receptor comes from a human donor with Susac syndrome. The J gene is TRBJ2-4, the V gene TRBV27; D is uncertain. The specimen was CD8+ T cells from PBMCs. CDR3 sequence: CASRPNGRDIQYF. The CDR3, as DNA: TGTGCCAGCAGACCTAATGGACGGGACATTCAGTACTTC.